This T cell receptor beta chain is drawn from a study of tumor and adjacent non-tumor tissue in lung cancer. At the level of the study: The cohort had roughly 11 adenocarcinoma, 2 squamous cell and 1 small cell patients. Patients were aged roughly 30 to 76, approximately ten men and 5 women, stage I to III.

A modified ARM-PCR protocol with three rounds of nested PCR amplified TCRbeta. MiXCR was run by TCRdb on the multiplex PCR reads, yielding one entry per CDR3 protein. This sample carries about 200,000 distinct CDR3 sequences, 70% to 75% of them seen once, and the ten largest clones take around 25%. Concerning this clonotype: Its antigen is not known.

V gave up 9 bases and J gave up 0 bases, with 18 bases separating them. CDR1 is SGHNT, CDR2 YENEEA, per germline. CDR3 size: 16 residues. Findings and caveats of the study: Normal lung showed higher cumulative top 100 clone frequency than tumor.

This sample's RNA came from whole unsorted tissue. The chain recombines TRBV11-3 with TRBJ2-4, with D uncertain. The receptor was isolated from a man aged 55 to 69 with non-small cell lung cancer. Sequencing input: lung tumor tissue. CDR3: CASSPLYYLAKNIQYF. The CDR3 DNA follows: TGTGCCAGTAGCCCCTTATATTATTTAGCCAAAAACATTCAGTACTTC.